This passage covers 13 T cell receptor beta chains from one sample sequenced in a study of cytotoxic CD8 clonotypes in ibrutinib-treated CLL. Sequencing used immunoSEQ multiplex PCR; TCRdb keeps in-frame clones, though not all of them. This table has approximately 160,000 clones, about 88% appearing once. The sample consisted of PBMCs, taken at disease progression, from a patient treated with ibrutinib. The origin of the receptors is a human donor with chronic lymphocytic leukemia.

The chain is built from TRBV9 and TRBJ2-1; 9 bases fit TRBD2. Germline CDR1 reads SGDLS; CDR2 reads YYNGEE. Trimming took 4 bases from V and 4 from J; bases not matched to a gene: 6. This CDR3 contains 15 residues. In nucleotides, the CDR3 is TGTGCCAGCAGCCCGACTAGCGGCCCGTACAATGAGCAGTTCTTC. Translating gives CASSPTSGPYNEQFF. The entire variable domain, with the rest obtained from reference TRBV9 and TRBJ2-1, is as follows: DSGVTQTPKHLITATGQRVTLRCSPRSGDLSVYWYQQSLDQGLQFLIQYYNGEERAKGNILERFSAQQFPDLHSELNLSSLELGDSALYFCASSPTSGPYNEQFFGPGTRLTVL.

The chain couples TRBV7-3 to TRBJ2-2, with 12 bases aligning to TRBD2. The CDR3 sequence is 15 residues long. V shed 5 bases, J shed 4 bases, and the junction held 2 bases outside the gene matches. Germline loops: CDR1 SGHTA, CDR2 FQGTGA. CDR3 protein: CASSQLAGGTGELFF. DNA of the CDR3: TGTGCCAGCAGCCAACTAGCGGGGGGCACCGGGGAGCTGTTTTTT.

The chain carries TRBV19 and TRBJ1-2; no clear D gene. Trimming took 5 bases from V and 8 from J, leaving 15 bases between them. Germline V gene sequence: CDR1 LNHDA, CDR2 SQIVND (reference sequence). The CDR3 has 13 residues. The CDR3 loop reads CASSPQTVPGYTF. The DNA of the CDR3 is TGTGCCAGTAGTCCACAGACCGTCCCAGGCTACACCTTC. Full variable domain (remainder filled in from reference TRBV19 and TRBJ1-2): DGGITQSPKYLFRKEGQNVTLSCEQNLNHDAMYWYRQDPGQGLRLIYYSQIVNDFQKGDIAEGYSVSREKKESFPLTVTSAQKNPTAFYLCASSPQTVPGYTFGSGTRLTVV.

This clone was seen once. The rearrangement links TRBV29-1 to TRBJ2-1, with D perhaps TRBD2 (6 bases). The V end was cut by 8 bases, the J end by 5 bases, with 19 bases between. The CDR3 loop spans 14 amino acids. Germline V gene sequence: CDR1 SQVTM, CDR2 ANQGSEA. CDR3 bases: TGCAGCCCGATTCTCAACGGGAGAAACAATGAGCAGTTCTTC. Amino acid sequence: CSPILNGRNNEQFF.

The V and J genes are TRBV28 and TRBJ2-5; TRBD1 agrees at 8 bases. Germline V CDR1 and CDR2: MDHEN, SYDVKM. V was clipped by 10 bases and J by 10 bases; unmatched bases: 17. The CDR3 length is 14 residues. CDR3: CATSPWGDRNNQYF. For the CDR3, the DNA is TGTGCCACCTCACCGTGGGGGGACAGGAATAACCAGTACTTC.

The rearrangement links TRBV7-2 to TRBJ1-1; the D is unclear. Germline CDR1 and CDR2: SGHTA and FQGNSA. The length of the CDR3 is 14 residues. V gave up 1 base and J gave up 1 base, with 7 bases separating them. The CDR3 loop reads CASSLGNANTEAFF. The CDR3 DNA is TGTGCCAGCAGCTTAGGGAACGCGAACACTGAAGCTTTCTTT.

This chain's CDR3 is CASSVEGGGTSGSGEQFF. CDR3 DNA: TGTGCCAGCAGCGTAGAAGGAGGGGGGACTAGCGGGAGCGGTGAGCAGTTCTTC. The chain employs TRBV9 and TRBJ2-1, with TRBD2 matching over 14 bases. The V gene's germline CDR1 is SGDLS and CDR2 YYNGEE. The CDR3 loop spans 18 amino acids. J was trimmed by 9 bases and V by 0 bases; bases with no gene match: 11.

V usage is TRBV5-1 and J usage is TRBJ2-3; the match to TRBD2 covers 8 bases. The J segment lost 4 bases and the V segment lost 4 bases, leaving 5 bases of the junction unmatched. The CDR3 has 14 residues. Germline CDR1 SGHRS, CDR2 YFSETQ. The CDR3 is CASSVAGRADTQYF. In nucleotides, the CDR3 is TGCGCCAGCAGCGTAGCGGGAAGGGCAGATACGCAGTATTTT.

Here the CDR3 reads CASSPSGLAGGFWETQYF. For the CDR3, the DNA is TGTGCCAGCAGCCCGTCGGGACTAGCGGGAGGGTTTTGGGAGACCCAGTACTTC. This chain connects TRBV7-3 to TRBJ2-5, with 16 nucleotides matching TRBD2. The V and J ends lost 5 bases and 5 bases, in that order; junction bases with no gene match: 11. The CDR3 sequence is 18 residues long. Germline loops: CDR1 SGHTA, CDR2 FQGTGA. The entire variable domain, with the rest obtained from reference TRBV7-3 and TRBJ2-5, is as follows: GAGVSQTPSNKVTEKGKYVELRCDPISGHTALYWYRQSLGQGPEFLIYFQGTGAADDSGLPNDRFFAVRPEGSVSTLKIQRTERGDSAVYLCASSPSGLAGGFWETQYFGPGTRLLVL.

V usage is TRBV4-1 and J usage is TRBJ2-3, with 10 bases matching TRBD2. Germline CDR1 MGHRA, CDR2 YSYEKL. V trimming: 0 bases; J trimming: 2 bases; junction bases outside the gene matches: 11. The CDR3 totals 19 residues. Here the CDR3 reads CASSQEASGSLGPTDTQYF. DNA of the CDR3: TGCGCCAGCAGCCAAGAAGCTAGCGGGAGCCTGGGCCCCACAGATACGCAGTATTTT.

This sequence joins TRBV27 and TRBJ2-7; D unresolved. V gave up 4 bases and J gave up 3 bases, with 10 bases separating them. The germline V gene has CDR1 MNHEY and CDR2 SMNVEV (reference sequence). This CDR3 contains 13 residues. CDR3 amino acids: CASSWNRIYEQYF. DNA for the CDR3: TGTGCCAGCAGTTGGAATAGGATCTACGAGCAGTACTTC.

The chain couples TRBV7-3 to TRBJ2-7; TRBD2 agrees at 12 bases. The CDR3 totals 16 residues. Germline V gives CDR1 SGHTA, CDR2 FQGTGA. V lost 4 bases, J lost 2 bases, and 6 bases stayed unmatched. The CDR3, as DNA: TGTGCCAGCAGCTCACCGACTAGCGGGAGAACCTACGAGCAGTACTTC. Translation gives CASSSPTSGRTYEQYF.

V is TRBV11-3 and J is TRBJ2-1; D not certain. The V end lost 5 bases, the J end lost 6 bases, and 14 bases lay between the germline ends. The CDR3 length is 14 residues. From germline, CDR1 is SGHNT and CDR2 YENEEA. The CDR3 DNA follows: TGTGCCAGCAGCCTGTACCGATCTATCAATGAGCAGTTCTTC. Translating gives CASSLYRSINEQFF.